This T cell receptor (beta chain) was sequenced in a study of blood T cells in healthy people across ages. Study details: Capture by template switching was about one barcoded beta molecule per two T cells. Findings and caveats of the study: Diversity estimates from one million T cells were considered underestimates. In older individuals, TCR beta diversity per million T cells was lower, falling roughly linearly with age.

The table lists this clonotype with a few counts. Antigen specificity is unknown. CDR3 length: 15 amino acids. Germline-derived CDR1 and CDR2 are SGHRS and YFSETQ. V trimming: 3 bases; J trimming: 10 bases; junction bases outside the gene matches: 12. The second PCR ran roughly 7 to 12 cycles with a sample-barcoded 5' primer and J-beta primers. MiXCR was run by TCRdb on the 5' RACE reads, yielding one entry per CDR3 protein. The data show approximately 600,000 distinct CDR3 sequences, approximately 50% seen once. Each donor was a healthy Caucasian individual from Russia, aged about 6 to 95. This TCR derives from a man between 60 and 75 years old in good health. The chain is built from TRBV5-1 and TRBJ2-1; 8 nucleotides line up with TRBD1. Material for sequencing was blood. As DNA, the CDR3 is TGCGCCAGCAGCTACCTACCGGGACAGGTCTCGGAGCAGTTCTTC. As protein: CASSYLPGQVSEQFF.